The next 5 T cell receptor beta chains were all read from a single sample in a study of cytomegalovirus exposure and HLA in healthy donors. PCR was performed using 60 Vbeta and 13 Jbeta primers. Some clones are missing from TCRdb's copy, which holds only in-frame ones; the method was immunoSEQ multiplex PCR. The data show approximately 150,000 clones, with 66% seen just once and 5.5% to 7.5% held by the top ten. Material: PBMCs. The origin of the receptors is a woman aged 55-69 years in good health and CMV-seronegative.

Here the CDR3 reads CASSQTPHEAFF. In nucleotides, the CDR3 is TGTGCCAGCAGCCAGACACCGCATGAAGCTTTCTTT. The rearrangement uses TRBV7-8 and TRBJ1-1; D remains unclear. CDR1 SGHVS and CDR2 FQNEAQ come from the germline V gene. The CDR3 extends over 12 amino acids. V dropped 5 bases and J dropped 7 bases, with 11 bases sitting between them.

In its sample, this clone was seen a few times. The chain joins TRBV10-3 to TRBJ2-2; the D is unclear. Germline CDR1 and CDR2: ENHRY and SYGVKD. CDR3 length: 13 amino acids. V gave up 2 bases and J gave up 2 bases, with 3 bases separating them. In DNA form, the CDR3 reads TGTGCCATCAGTGAGCCAAACACCGGGGAGCTGTTTTTT. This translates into CAISEPNTGELFF.

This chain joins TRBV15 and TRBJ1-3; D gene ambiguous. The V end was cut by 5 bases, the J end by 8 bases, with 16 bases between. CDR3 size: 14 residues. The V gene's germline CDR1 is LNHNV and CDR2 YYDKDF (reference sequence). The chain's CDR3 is CATSPDRGGDTIYF. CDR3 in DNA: TGTGCCACCAGCCCAGATCGGGGTGGGGACACCATATATTTT.

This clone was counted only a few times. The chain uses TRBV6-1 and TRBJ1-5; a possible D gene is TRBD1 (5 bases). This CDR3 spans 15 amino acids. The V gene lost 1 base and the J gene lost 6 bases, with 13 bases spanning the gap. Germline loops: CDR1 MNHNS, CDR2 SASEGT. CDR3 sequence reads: CASSEVQVSGQPQHF. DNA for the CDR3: TGTGCCAGCAGTGAAGTACAGGTCTCGGGTCAGCCCCAGCATTTT.

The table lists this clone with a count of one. This CDR3 is CASSARGAGLSTDTQYF. The CDR3 DNA follows: TGTGCCAGTAGTGCCCGGGGAGCGGGGCTAAGCACAGATACGCAGTATTTT. V usage is TRBV19 and J usage is TRBJ2-3, with TRBD2 identical over 7 bases. CDR3 length: 17 amino acids. V lost 5 bases to trimming and J lost 0 bases; unmatched junction nucleotides: 11. The germline gives CDR1 LNHDA, CDR2 SQIVND (reference sequence).